This T cell receptor (beta chain) was recovered during a study of T-cell memory formation after mild COVID-19. Study findings and constraints: Clones that got smaller from day 15 to 85 had even CD4/CD8, while clones growing later tipped toward CD4+.

With constant-segment primers, 5'RACE yielded cDNA libraries of TCR alpha and TCR beta that carried sample barcodes and UMIs. TCRdb fed the 5' RACE reads into MiXCR, producing one record per CDR3 protein. The sample lists roughly 310,000 distinct CDR3 sequences; around 15% were seen once. In its sample, this clonotype was seen a few times. The target antigen is unknown. The CDR3 totals 14 residues. The germline CDR1 and CDR2 sequences are SEHNR and FQNEAQ (reference sequence). Trimming pared 1 base from V and 2 bases from J, leaving 8 bases between. What was sequenced was PBMCs or a T cell subset sorted from them (not recorded which). The source is a man between 18 and 29 years old who had mild COVID-19 (a few samples of this study predate the infection). Cell type and time point are not known. V gene TRBV7-9 combines with J gene TRBJ1-1; no clear D gene. CDR3 coding DNA: TGTGCCAGCAGCTTAGGTCTTTATAACACTGAAGCTTTCTTT. It translates to CASSLGLYNTEAFF.